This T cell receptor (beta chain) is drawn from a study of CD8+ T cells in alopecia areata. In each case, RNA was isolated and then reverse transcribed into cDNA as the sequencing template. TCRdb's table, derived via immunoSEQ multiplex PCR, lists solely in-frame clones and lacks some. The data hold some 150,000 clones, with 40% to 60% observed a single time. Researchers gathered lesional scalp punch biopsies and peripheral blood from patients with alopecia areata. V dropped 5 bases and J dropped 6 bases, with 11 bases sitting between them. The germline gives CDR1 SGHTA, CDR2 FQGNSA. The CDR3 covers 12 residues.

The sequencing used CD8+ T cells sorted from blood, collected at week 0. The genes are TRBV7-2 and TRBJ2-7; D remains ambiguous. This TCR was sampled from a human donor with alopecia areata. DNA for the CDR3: TGTGCCAGCAGCGTGACATTCCCCGAGCAGTACTTC. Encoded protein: CASSVTFPEQYF.